The entry that follows covers one T cell receptor (beta chain) sequence. This sample is drawn from a study of blood T cell repertoires in COVID-19. Original processing notes: Amplification with reference gene primers provided the estimates of nucleated cell counts. The method was immunoSEQ multiplex PCR; TCRdb's version includes in-frame clones alone and lacks a portion of them. That table gives V, J and clone size, and the DNA gave D and trimming. The profile shows about 200,000 clones, over 80% of them singletons. J was trimmed by 4 bases and V by 3 bases; bases with no gene match: 5. The CDR3 is 14 residues long. Germline V gene lookup returns CDR1 LGHNA and CDR2 YNFKEQ.

This chain joins TRBV4-2 and TRBJ1-2; 7 bases agree with TRBD1. The TCR sequence derives from a young man who had recovered from COVID-19. Input material: PBMCs or T cells enriched from blood (not recorded which). DNA of the CDR3: TGTGCCAGCAGCCAGCGACAGGGTCCCTATGGCTACACCTTC. It codes for CASSQRQGPYGYTF.